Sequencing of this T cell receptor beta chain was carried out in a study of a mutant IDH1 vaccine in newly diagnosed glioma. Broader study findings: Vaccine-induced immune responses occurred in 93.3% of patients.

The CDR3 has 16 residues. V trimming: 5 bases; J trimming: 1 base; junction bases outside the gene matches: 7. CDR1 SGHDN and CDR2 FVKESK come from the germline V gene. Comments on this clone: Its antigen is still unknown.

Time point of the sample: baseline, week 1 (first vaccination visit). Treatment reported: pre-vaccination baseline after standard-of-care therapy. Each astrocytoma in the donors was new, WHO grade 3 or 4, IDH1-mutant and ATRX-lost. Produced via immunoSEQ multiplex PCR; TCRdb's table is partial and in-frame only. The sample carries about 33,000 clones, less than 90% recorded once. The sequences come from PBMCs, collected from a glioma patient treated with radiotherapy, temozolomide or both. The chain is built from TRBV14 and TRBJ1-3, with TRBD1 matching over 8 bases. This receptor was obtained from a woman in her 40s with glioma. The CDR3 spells CASSYTGTGSGNTIYF. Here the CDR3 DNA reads TGTGCCAGCAGCTACACCGGGACAGGATCTGGAAACACCATATATTTT.